The clone carrying this TCR beta chain was detected once. Trimming took 2 bases from V and 0 from J, leaving 7 bases between them. CDR1 MNHNS and CDR2 SASEGT come from the germline V gene. The CDR3 consists of 15 residues. At the deep level, the assay was run. Among the unsorted PBMC samples, replicate PCRs used roughly 0.3 ug DNA, 30,000 to 35,000 T cell genomes. Sequenced by immunoSEQ multiplex PCR; TCRdb stores in-frame clones only, minus some. Of approximately 500,000 clones listed, less than 85% are singletons. The sample belongs to a study of shared clonotypes between healthy human individuals. Adult Caucasians living in Nashville, Tennessee made up all of the donors.

The V and J genes are TRBV6-1 and TRBJ2-2; D not resolved. Sequenced material: PBMCs. This clonotype was sampled from a woman in her thirties or forties in good health. Some clones in this sample may be carry-over from other donors' samples. The CDR3 DNA is TGTGCCAGCAGTGAAAGGCGGTCGAACACCGGGGAGCTGTTTTTT. The encoded protein is CASSERRSNTGELFF.